These 10 T cell receptor beta chains were all obtained from the same sample, sequenced in a study of PD-L1 blockade in urothelial cancer. Sequencing was performed with immunoSEQ multiplex PCR; in TCRdb, only in-frame clones are kept and a portion is missing. Here the sample spans tens of thousands of clones, about 88% being singletons. Sample time point: peripheral blood 6 weeks after treatment start. This material consisted of PBMCs, taken around atezolizumab (anti-PD-L1) treatment. These receptors were collected from a man between 60 and 70 years old with urothelial cancer.

The chain couples TRBV7-9 to TRBJ1-1; D unresolved. The V gene lost 1 base and the J gene lost 1 base, with 7 bases spanning the gap. The CDR3 runs 14 residues. Germline loops: CDR1 SEHNR, CDR2 FQNEAQ (reference sequence). CDR3 nucleotides: TGTGCCAGCAGCTTAGACGGAGGGAACACTGAAGCTTTCTTT. This encodes CASSLDGGNTEAFF.

The chain carries TRBV29-1 and TRBJ2-3; a possible D gene is TRBD2 (6 bases). The CDR3 sequence is 14 residues long. V lost 4 bases and J 7 bases, leaving 18 bases between the germline ends. Germline V gene data show CDR1 as SQVTM and CDR2 as ANQGSEA. In nucleotides, the CDR3 is TGCAGCGTTGGTTGGGGGGACGGCTCGAATACGCAGTATTTT. Protein product: CSVGWGDGSNTQYF.

The chain has TRBV5-1 and TRBJ2-7, with TRBD2 identical over 10 bases. The CDR3 sequence is 15 residues long. Germline V lookup: CDR1 SGHRS, CDR2 YFSETQ. V lost 2 bases to trimming and J lost 2 bases; unmatched junction nucleotides: 4. The CDR3 DNA reads as TGCGCCAGCAGCTTTAGGCTAGCGGGGGCCTACGAGCAGTACTTC. This codes for CASSFRLAGAYEQYF.

This clone has a single count. The chain is built from TRBV5-1 and TRBJ2-3; D unclear. The CDR3 runs to 17 residues. Per germline, CDR1 SGHRS and CDR2 YFSETQ. V was pared by 0 bases and J by 0 bases, with 14 bases between. The CDR3 DNA reads TGCGCCAGCAGCTTGGGAGTGCTGGGCCGGAGCACAGATACGCAGTATTTT. Residues: CASSLGVLGRSTDTQYF.

This chain uses TRBV7-2 with TRBJ1-1, with 8 bases lining up with TRBD1. This CDR3 spans 13 amino acids. Losses at the gene ends were 5 bases for V and 4 bases for J; bases not matched to a gene: 3. Per germline, CDR1 SGHTA and CDR2 FQGNSA. The CDR3 region has the DNA TGTGCCAGCAGCCCGGACAGGGCCACTGAAGCTTTCTTT. It yields the protein CASSPDRATEAFF.

This chain links TRBV7-8 with TRBJ2-3; 7 bases line up with TRBD2. In germline, CDR1 is SGHVS, CDR2 FQNEAQ. Trimming at V came to 7 bases and at J to 3 bases, leaving 10 bases not matched to a gene. CDR3 length: 15 residues. CDR3 sequence (DNA): TGTGCCAGCACCCGGGGGGTGGGGATAACAGATACGCAGTATTTT. Its protein is CASTRGVGITDTQYF.

The CDR3 nucleotides are TGTGCCAGTAGTATCCAGACAGGGGGGTACGAGCAGTACTTC. Translation: CASSIQTGGYEQYF. The V gene is TRBV19, the J gene TRBJ2-7, with 9 positions matching TRBD1. V trimming: 3 bases; J trimming: 4 bases; junction bases outside the gene matches: 4. The germline V gene has CDR1 LNHDA and CDR2 SQIVND (reference sequence). CDR3 length: 14 residues.

DNA for the CDR3: TGTGCCAGCAGCTTACAAGCGGGAAACGCTGGGGCCAACGTCCTGACTTTC. Encoded protein: CASSLQAGNAGANVLTF. This chain uses TRBV5-4 with TRBJ2-6, with 7 bases that match TRBD2. The CDR3 runs 17 residues. Germline V CDR1 and CDR2: SGHNT, YYREEE (reference sequence). J gave up 2 bases and V 2 bases, and 7 bases lay outside the gene matches.

This chain connects TRBV6-6 to TRBJ2-7; 8 nucleotides agree with TRBD2. The CDR3 has 14 residues. CDR1 and CDR2 from the germline V gene are MNHNY and SVGAGI (reference sequence). Trimming removed 0 bases from V and 7 bases from J; junction bases left unmatched: 5. Written as DNA, the CDR3 is TGTGCCAGCAGTTACTCTCGGGGGGGAGGAGAGCAGTACTTC. Translating it yields CASSYSRGGGEQYF.

DNA for the CDR3: TGTGCCAGCAGCCAAGGCCTAGCGGGGGTAACCGGGGAGCTGTTTTTT. Its protein product is CASSQGLAGVTGELFF. The chain joins TRBV14 to TRBJ2-2, with 10 bases lining up with TRBD2. CDR1 and CDR2 from the germline V gene are SGHDN and FVKESK. J lost 5 bases, V lost 1 base, and 4 bases had no gene match. This CDR3 contains 16 residues.